This T cell receptor beta chain is from a study of T-cell reconstitution after alpha-beta-depleted transplantation in children. This clonotype showed up many times. No antigen is known for it. CDR1 MNHEY and CDR2 SMNVEV come from the germline V gene (reference sequence). The CDR3 contains 15 residues. With 7 bases removed from V and 4 bases from J, the gap between germline ends came to 17 bases. Unique molecular identifiers were built into the TCRbeta library. TCRdb reanalysed the PCR reads using MiXCR and keeps one entry per CDR3 protein. The data hold roughly 66,000 distinct CDR3 sequences, with roughly 5.2% observed a single time. General study findings and limits: The high TCRbeta diversity at day 60 in some patients came from surviving recipient T cells and thymic progenitors. It was newly produced T cells that mostly accounted for T-cell counts and diversity one year after transplant. Reported findings indicate that, about two months after transplant, alpha-beta T cells came from several hundred expanded clones, which were derived from non-depleted graft cells.

The sample was PBMCs, mostly from graft donor cells, taken 180 days after TCRalphabeta/CD19-depleted stem cell transplant. This receptor was taken from a boy younger than two who had a stem cell transplant for acute myeloid leukemia, so the T cells may come from the graft donor. This chain links TRBV27 with TRBJ2-1; D call uncertain. The CDR3 DNA sequence: TGTGCCAGCACCAGTTTAGGAAGTTTTTACAATGAGCAGTTCTTC. Its translation is CASTSLGSFYNEQFF.